This T cell receptor (beta chain) was captured by sequencing in a study of blood T cell repertoires in COVID-19. CDR1 MNHNY and CDR2 SVGAGI come from the germline V gene (reference sequence). Trimming shortened V by 5 bases and J by 0 bases, and 7 bases separated the two germline ends. There are 13 residues in the CDR3. Grouping used clinical history reported by participants in a survey and questionnaire. As processed by the authors: Quantification of nucleated cells was approximated via reference gene primer amplification. The assay was immunoSEQ multiplex PCR, and TCRdb's table has in-frame clones only and misses some. Clonal size and the V and J genes are those of that table, whereas D and trimming came from the DNA. The sample has about 220,000 clones; about four fifths are singletons.

The TCR was taken from a woman aged 40 to 50 with acute COVID-19. The J gene is TRBJ1-2, the V gene TRBV6-6, with D hard to call. Sequenced: PBMCs or T cells enriched from blood (not recorded which). Here the CDR3 reads CASSPLSNYGYTF. The CDR3 nucleotides are TGTGCCAGCAGTCCTCTCTCTAACTATGGCTACACCTTC.